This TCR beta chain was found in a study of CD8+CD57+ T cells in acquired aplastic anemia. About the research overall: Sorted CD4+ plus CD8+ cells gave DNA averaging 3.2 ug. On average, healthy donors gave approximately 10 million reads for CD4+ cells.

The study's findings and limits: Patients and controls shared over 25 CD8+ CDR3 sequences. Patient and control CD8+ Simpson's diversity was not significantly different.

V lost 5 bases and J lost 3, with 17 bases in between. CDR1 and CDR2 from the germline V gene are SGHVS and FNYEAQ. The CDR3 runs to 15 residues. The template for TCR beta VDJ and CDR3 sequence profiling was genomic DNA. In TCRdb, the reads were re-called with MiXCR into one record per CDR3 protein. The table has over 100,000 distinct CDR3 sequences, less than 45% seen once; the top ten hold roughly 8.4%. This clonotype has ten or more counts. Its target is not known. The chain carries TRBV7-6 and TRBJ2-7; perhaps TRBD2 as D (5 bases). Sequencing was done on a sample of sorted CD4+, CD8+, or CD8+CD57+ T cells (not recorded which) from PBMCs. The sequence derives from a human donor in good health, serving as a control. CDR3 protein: CASSRLTGGGYEQYF. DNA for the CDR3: TGTGCCAGCAGCCGACTGACTGGAGGAGGCTACGAGCAGTACTTC.